The 16 T cell receptor beta chains given below trace back to one sample, sequenced in a study of T-cell memory formation after mild COVID-19. TCRdb redid the calling of the 5' RACE reads with MiXCR, one entry per CDR3 protein. The repertoire holds some 200,000 distinct CDR3 sequences, with 9.5% as singletons. The sequenced material came from PBMCs or a T cell subset sorted from them (not recorded which). These receptors originate from a man aged 18 to 29 who had mild COVID-19 (a few samples of this study predate the infection). Cell type and time point are not known.

This clonotype was picked up a small number of times. This chain uses TRBV3-1 with TRBJ1-2; possible D gene TRBD1, 5 bases. The CDR3 totals 15 residues. Trimming took 0 bases from V and 4 from J, leaving 12 bases between them. CDR1 is LGHDT, CDR2 YNNKEL, per germline (reference sequence). CDR3 coding DNA: TGTGCCAGCAGCCAAGATTCGGGGGAGGGCTATGGCTACACCTTC. Amino acids: CASSQDSGEGYGYTF.

The rearrangement uses TRBV7-2 and TRBJ1-6; a weak D match, TRBD1 (6 bases). Trimming stripped 1 base from V and 11 bases from J, with 12 bases between. CDR1 and CDR2 from the germline V gene are SGHTA and FQGNSA. The CDR3 consists of 14 residues. CDR3 DNA sequence: TGTGCCAGCAGCTTAGTCAGGGGAGAGACACCCCTCCACTTT. It specifies CASSLVRGETPLHF.

About this clonotype itself: A single base separates this from a much larger clone, so it may be a read error. The chain uses TRBV6-2 or TRBV6-3 and TRBJ2-7; 7 bases are a match to TRBD2. Germline-derived CDR1 and CDR2 are MNHEY and SVGEGT. V trimming: 6 bases; J trimming: 2 bases; junction bases outside the gene matches: 4. CDR3 length: 13 residues. The CDR3 region is CASRREATYEQYF. DNA for the CDR3: TGTGCCAGCAGACGGGAGGCCACCTACGAGCAGTACTTC.

Ten or more counts support this clonotype. In DNA, the CDR3 is TGTGCCAGCAGCGCCAGACCAGGACCCCTGGGCTACACCTTC. Residues: CASSARPGPLGYTF. The rearrangement joins TRBV9 to TRBJ1-2; D remains ambiguous. The CDR3 contains 14 residues. Germline CDR1 is SGDLS and CDR2 is YYNGEE. V gave up 3 bases and J gave up 8 bases, with 17 bases separating them.

At least ten counts were recorded for this clonotype. At one of its ends the junction is not consistent with the germline gene, which may arise from a read error. V gene TRBV5-1 combines with J gene TRBJ2-3, with a tentative D call TRBD1 (6 bases). This CDR3 is 14 amino acids long. Germline values: CDR1 SGHRS, CDR2 YFSETQ. CDR3 loop: CASSTSDSTDTQYF. The CDR3 region has the DNA TGCGCCAGCAGTACCTCGGACAGCACTGATACGCAGTATTTT.

This clonotype has only a few counts. This rearrangement joins TRBV27 to TRBJ2-4; D call uncertain. Germline V gene lookup returns CDR1 MNHEY and CDR2 SMNVEV (reference sequence). Trimming took off 5 bases at V and 0 bases at J, with 14 bases between the two ends. The CDR3 has 16 residues. The CDR3 loop reads CASSPTGDLAKNIQYF. The DNA of the CDR3 is TGTGCCAGCAGTCCCACCGGAGACCTAGCCAAAAACATTCAGTACTTC.

The gene calls are TRBV18 and TRBJ2-7; maybe TRBD2 (5 bases). Trimming cost V 4 bases and J 6 bases, with 13 bases left between them. CDR3 length equals 13 residues. Germline loops: CDR1 KGHSH, CDR2 LQKENI. DNA of the CDR3: TGTGCCAGCTCACACTCTCGGGATGCCGAGCAGTACGTC. Its translation is CASSHSRDAEQYV.

Only a few counts were recorded for this clonotype. V usage is TRBV7-2 and J usage is TRBJ1-5; D unclear. The CDR3 totals 15 residues. Per germline, CDR1 SGHTA and CDR2 FQGNSA. Trimming removed 1 base at V and 7 bases at J, with 14 bases between. DNA of the CDR3: TGTGCCAGCAGCTTAGTCATTGACTCGAGGCAGCCCCAGCATTTT. Encoded protein: CASSLVIDSRQPQHF.

This clonotype was counted between two and nine times. The rearrangement joins TRBV3-1 to TRBJ2-6; D is perhaps TRBD1 (6 bases). Germline CDR1 is LGHDT and CDR2 is YNNKEL (reference sequence). The V and J ends lost 6 bases and 2 bases respectively, with 11 bases between them. The CDR3 has 15 amino acids. CDR3 residues: CASRFTGTGANVLTF. DNA for the CDR3: TGTGCCAGCAGGTTTACAGGGACTGGGGCCAACGTCCTGACTTTC.

This clonotype was found once. The chain carries TRBV12-3 or TRBV12-4 and TRBJ1-5; D gene unclear. This CDR3 region has 13 residues. Trimming removed 7 bases from V and 7 bases from J, with 14 bases in between. DNA of the CDR3: TGTGCCAGCACCCCCCACGTTGGGCAGCCCCAGCATTTT. This encodes CASTPHVGQPQHF.

The chain has TRBV25-1 and TRBJ1-1; D unresolved. V was cut by 6 bases and J by 2 bases, with 10 bases left in between. The CDR3 runs to 13 residues. CDR1 MGHDK and CDR2 SYGVNS come from the germline V gene. For the CDR3, the DNA is TGTGCCAGCAGCGCCATGGGAAACACTGAAGCTTTCTTT. Protein product: CASSAMGNTEAFF.

This clonotype was observed a handful of times. The CDR3 DNA is TGCGCCAGCAGCCCAGGGTGGACAGGGGGAAGCACTGAAGCTTTCTTT. Translated: CASSPGWTGGSTEAFF. The chain joins TRBV5-1 to TRBJ1-1; 10 positions match TRBD1. V dropped 4 bases and J dropped 4; count of bases not matched to a gene: 10. This CDR3 is 16 amino acids long. Germline V gives CDR1 SGHRS, CDR2 YFSETQ.

The gene calls are TRBV12-3 or TRBV12-4 and TRBJ1-2; 8 bases match TRBD1. The CDR3 totals 17 residues. V lost 6 bases to trimming and J lost 0 bases; unmatched junction nucleotides: 12. The CDR3 DNA reads TGTGCCAGCAGACCACCCAGGGGGCGCAATGCTAACTATGGCTACACCTTC. Its protein is CASRPPRGRNANYGYTF.

This clonotype was seen at least ten times. The chain is built from TRBV7-2 and TRBJ2-7, with unresolved D. Germline CDR1 reads SGHTA; CDR2 reads FQGNSA. V shed 5 bases and J shed 7 bases, with 0 bases lying between them. The CDR3 is 8 amino acids. The CDR3 sequence: CASSEQYV. CDR3 nucleotide sequence: TGTGCCAGCAGCGAGCAGTACGTC.

This clonotype was detected only a few times. This chain joins TRBV7-2 and TRBJ2-5; the D is unclear. From germline, CDR1 is SGHTA and CDR2 FQGNSA. This CDR3 has 14 amino acids. V was shortened by 1 base and J by 2 bases, with 8 bases between the two germline ends. CDR3 residues: CASSLVAEQETQYF. CDR3 coding DNA: TGTGCCAGCAGCTTAGTCGCGGAACAAGAGACCCAGTACTTC.

The chain carries TRBV7-9 and TRBJ2-7, with unresolved D. CDR3 length equals 13 residues. The V gene lost 8 bases and the J gene lost 1 base, with 12 bases spanning the gap. Germline V gene sequence: CDR1 SEHNR, CDR2 FQNEAQ (reference sequence). CDR3 coding DNA: TGTGCCAGCGAATACAGTAGATCCTACGAGCAGTACTTC. Amino acids: CASEYSRSYEQYF.